These 24 T cell receptor beta chains came from one sample sequenced in a study of T cell responses to AZD1222 COVID-19 vaccine. The protocol was immunoSEQ multiplex PCR, while the TCRdb copy is restricted to in-frame clones and leaves out a portion. The sample has 150,000 or so clones, around 92% seen once. The material was peripheral blood, obtained on day 0 of AZD1222 vaccination. These receptors were taken from an adult in good health.

This chain uses TRBV19 with TRBJ1-5; D unresolved. Germline CDR1 reads LNHDA; CDR2 reads SQIVND (reference sequence). V was clipped by 2 bases and J by 0 bases, with 8 bases between them. The CDR3 spans 15 residues. The CDR3 DNA sequence: TGTGCCAGTAGTATATCCGGAGATAGCAATCAGCCCCAGCATTTT. It yields the protein CASSISGDSNQPQHF.

Only one count was recorded for this clone. This rearrangement joins TRBV7-9 to TRBJ1-1; D not resolved. V was clipped by 4 bases and J by 1 base, with 10 bases between them. The germline CDR1 and CDR2 sequences are SEHNR and FQNEAQ (reference sequence). This CDR3 spans 14 amino acids. The CDR3 DNA follows: TGTGCCAGCAGCTCCGGACGGGGGAACACTGAAGCTTTCTTT. This codes for CASSSGRGNTEAFF. The whole variable domain, filled in from reference TRBV7-9 and TRBJ1-1, reads DTGVSQNPRHKITKRGQNVTFRCDPISEHNRLYWYRQTLGQGPEFLTYFQNEAQLEKSRLLSDRFSAERPKGSFSTLEIQRTEQGDSAMYLCASSSGRGNTEAFFGQGTRLTVV.

The genes are TRBV7-9 and TRBJ2-1; TRBD2 matches at 9 bases. The CDR3 covers 14 residues. Germline values: CDR1 SEHNR, CDR2 FQNEAQ (reference sequence). V gave up 5 bases and J gave up 2 bases; unmatched junction bases: 1. The CDR3 nucleotides are TGTGCCAGCAGCCCTAGCGGGGCCTACAATGAGCAGTTCTTC. Translated: CASSPSGAYNEQFF.

The chain carries TRBV5-1 and TRBJ2-2; 10 positions match TRBD1. Germline CDR1 is SGHRS and CDR2 is YFSETQ. This CDR3 region has 16 residues. Trimming removed 5 bases from V and 3 bases from J; junction bases left unmatched: 7. The CDR3 here is CASSRPGTGDTGELFF. The CDR3 DNA reads TGCGCCAGCAGTCGTCCCGGGACAGGGGACACCGGGGAGCTGTTTTTT.

This clone is a singleton in its sample. This chain links TRBV3-1 (or the pseudogene TRBV3-2) with TRBJ1-3; no firm D call. Germline assignment: CDR1 LGHDT and CDR2 YNNKEL (reference sequence). The V end was cut by 4 bases, the J end by 2 bases, with 6 bases between. This CDR3 is 13 amino acids long. The CDR3 protein is CASSPLPGNTIYF. The CDR3 coding sequence is TGTGCCAGCAGCCCCTTGCCTGGAAACACCATATATTTT.

This clone was counted a single time. This chain links TRBV29-1 with TRBJ1-2; D is undetermined. Trimming took off 4 bases at V and 8 bases at J, with 11 bases between the two ends. CDR1 SQVTM and CDR2 ANQGSEA come from the germline V gene. The CDR3 runs 11 residues. In DNA, the CDR3 is TGCAGCGTTGGTGGGCAAGACGGCTACACCTTC. Translated, it gives CSVGGQDGYTF.

The V and J genes are TRBV2 and TRBJ2-3; 7 nucleotides match TRBD1. V trimming: 4 bases; J trimming: 0 bases; junction bases outside the gene matches: 4. There are 15 residues in the CDR3. From germline, CDR1 is SNHLY and CDR2 FYNNEI. In DNA, the CDR3 is TGTGCCAGCAGTGCGGCAGGGGGAAGCACAGATACGCAGTATTTT. Its protein product is CASSAAGGSTDTQYF.

The V and J genes are TRBV28 and TRBJ1-4; no reliable D call. CDR1 and CDR2 (germline): MDHEN, SYDVKM. Trimming stripped 3 bases from V and 10 bases from J, with 9 bases between. The length of the CDR3 is 12 residues. This CDR3 is CASSLAHRKLFF. CDR3 DNA: TGTGCCAGCAGTTTGGCCCACAGAAAACTGTTTTTT.

V is TRBV5-1 and J is TRBJ2-5, with no clear D. The V and J ends lost 2 bases and 5 bases respectively, with 7 bases between them. This CDR3 region has 12 residues. CDR1 and CDR2 from the germline V gene are SGHRS and YFSETQ. The CDR3 DNA is TGCGCCAGCAGCTTAATGGGGGAGACCCAGTACTTC. This codes for CASSLMGETQYF.

The V call is TRBV4-2, the J call TRBJ2-7; D possibly matches TRBD1 or TRBD2 (5 bases each). The CDR3 consists of 16 residues. V lost 0 bases to trimming and J lost 0 bases, with 12 bases between them. Germline lookup yields CDR1 LGHNA and CDR2 YNFKEQ. The CDR3 DNA reads TGTGCCAGCAGCCAAGAACCGGGACGTAGCTCCTACGAGCAGTACTTC. Translated: CASSQEPGRSSYEQYF.

This clone was recorded only once. The chain couples TRBV9 to TRBJ1-6; D remains ambiguous. This CDR3 contains 16 residues. Per the germline V gene, CDR1 is SGDLS and CDR2 is YYNGEE. Between the trimmed V and J ends, which lost 2 bases and 6 bases, there was a span of 15 bases. CDR3 loop: CASSVLGGVGNSPLHF. Here the CDR3 DNA reads TGTGCCAGCAGCGTCCTGGGAGGAGTCGGTAATTCACCCCTCCACTTT.

The rearrangement uses TRBV2 and TRBJ1-6, with 8 bases lining up with TRBD1. This CDR3 is 13 amino acids long. Germline V gives CDR1 SNHLY, CDR2 FYNNEI. V lost 8 bases, J lost 13 bases, and 10 bases stayed unmatched. CDR3: CASCRGPTSPLHF. CDR3 coding DNA: TGTGCCAGCTGCAGGGGGCCCACCTCGCCCCTCCACTTT.

This sequence joins TRBV6-2 or TRBV6-3 and TRBJ2-1; 12 nucleotides align to TRBD2. Trimming cost V 2 bases and J 0 bases; bases outside gene matches: 8. Germline lookup yields CDR1 MNHEY and CDR2 SVGEGT. The CDR3 is 19 residues long. The DNA for the CDR3 is TGTGCCAGCAGTTACATACTAGCGGGGGGCTCGAGCTCCTACAATGAGCAGTTCTTC. This sequence encodes CASSYILAGGSSSYNEQFF.

The J gene is TRBJ1-4, the V gene TRBV24-1; possibly TRBD1 for D (5 bases). The CDR3 contains 11 residues. Germline V gives CDR1 KGHDR, CDR2 SFDVKD. The V end lost 9 bases, the J end lost 7 bases, and 8 bases lay between the germline ends. CDR3 in DNA: TGTGCCACCGGCCAGGGTGAAAAACTGTTTTTT. It yields the protein CATGQGEKLFF.

The V call is TRBV7-2, the J call TRBJ2-7; 9 bases fit TRBD2. The ends lost 3 bases at V and 2 bases at J; junction bases unmatched: 5. The CDR3 extends over 15 amino acids. Germline assignment: CDR1 SGHTA and CDR2 FQGNSA. CDR3 coding DNA: TGTGCCAGCAGCTTCTCGGCGGGGGGGCCCTACGAGCAGTACTTC. Its translation: CASSFSAGGPYEQYF.

J is TRBJ1-6 and V is TRBV2, with D tentatively TRBD1 (6 bases). The V end lost 6 bases, the J end lost 5 bases, and 14 bases lay between the germline ends. CDR1 is SNHLY and CDR2 is FYNNEI in the germline V gene. The CDR3 runs to 15 residues. The chain's CDR3 is CASRASRGNNSPLHF. The DNA of the CDR3 is TGTGCCAGCAGAGCCTCCAGGGGTAATAATTCACCCCTCCACTTT.

The chain has TRBV13 and TRBJ1-1, with 7 positions matching TRBD1. With 5 bases clipped from V and 6 bases from J, the junction kept 12 bases outside the gene matches. The CDR3 contains 15 residues. Germline V gene sequence: CDR1 PRHDT, CDR2 FYEKMQ (reference sequence). The CDR3 reads CASSPRSGGSSEAFF. The CDR3 coding sequence is TGTGCCAGCAGCCCTCGCTCAGGGGGGAGTTCTGAAGCTTTCTTT.

The chain links TRBV9 to TRBJ2-7; 7 bases map to TRBD2. The germline gives CDR1 SGDLS, CDR2 YYNGEE. Unmatched junction bases numbered 8, after V lost 4 bases and J lost 1 base. The CDR3 is 15 residues long. CDR3 region: CASSSRWGGSYEQYF. CDR3 coding DNA: TGTGCCAGCAGCTCCCGATGGGGGGGGTCCTACGAGCAGTACTTC.

The rearrangement joins TRBV3-1 (or the pseudogene TRBV3-2) to TRBJ1-2; tentative D call: TRBD1 (6 bases). V dropped 4 bases and J dropped 1 base, with 16 bases sitting between them. The germline CDR1 and CDR2 sequences are LGHDT and YNNKEL (reference sequence). CDR3 length: 16 residues. CDR3 coding DNA: TGTGCCAGCAGCCCGACACAGGGCCCACTTAACTATGGCTACACCTTC. Its protein is CASSPTQGPLNYGYTF.

This clone was observed a single time. This chain joins TRBV4-3 and TRBJ2-3, with unresolved D. Per the germline V gene, CDR1 is LGHNA and CDR2 is YSLEER. The length of the CDR3 is 15 residues. V shed 1 base and J shed 2 bases, with 10 bases lying between them. The CDR3 nucleotides are TGCGCCAGCAGCCAAGGGATAGGAGCCACAGATACGCAGTATTTT. It codes for CASSQGIGATDTQYF.

This chain joins TRBV6-1 and TRBJ1-5; 11 bases are a match to TRBD1. CDR1 is MNHNS, CDR2 SASEGT, per germline. This CDR3 has 16 residues. V shed 4 bases and J 7 bases; nucleotides not matched to a gene: 9. For the CDR3, the DNA is TGTGCCAGCAGTGGAGAAGGACAGGGGGCTTTGCAGCCCCAGCATTTT. It encodes CASSGEGQGALQPQHF.

The DNA of the CDR3 is TGTGCCAGCAGCGCGGGGGGGAGGACAGATACGCAGTATTTT. Translation gives CASSAGGRTDTQYF. J is TRBJ2-3 and V is TRBV7-3, with TRBD2 matching over 9 bases. CDR1 and CDR2 (germline): SGHTA, FQGTGA. The V segment lost 5 bases and the J segment 3 bases; nucleotides outside the gene matches: 3. CDR3 size: 14 residues.

Here the CDR3 reads CASRKTGTSNTGELFF. The CDR3 DNA reads TGTGCCAGCAGGAAAACAGGGACCTCGAACACCGGGGAGCTGTTTTTT. The chain has TRBV9 and TRBJ2-2; perhaps TRBD1 as D (6 bases). Germline V gives CDR1 SGDLS, CDR2 YYNGEE. V shed 5 bases and J shed 0 bases, with 14 bases lying between them. This CDR3 is 16 amino acids long.

The chain employs TRBV6-6 and TRBJ2-1; D may be TRBD2 (5 bases). Trimming shortened V by 2 bases and J by 3 bases, and 11 bases separated the two germline ends. The V gene's germline CDR1 is MNHNY and CDR2 SVGAGI (reference sequence). This CDR3 has 15 amino acids. The CDR3 spells CASSYVAKDYNEQFF. The CDR3 DNA reads as TGTGCCAGCAGTTACGTAGCGAAGGACTACAATGAGCAGTTCTTC.